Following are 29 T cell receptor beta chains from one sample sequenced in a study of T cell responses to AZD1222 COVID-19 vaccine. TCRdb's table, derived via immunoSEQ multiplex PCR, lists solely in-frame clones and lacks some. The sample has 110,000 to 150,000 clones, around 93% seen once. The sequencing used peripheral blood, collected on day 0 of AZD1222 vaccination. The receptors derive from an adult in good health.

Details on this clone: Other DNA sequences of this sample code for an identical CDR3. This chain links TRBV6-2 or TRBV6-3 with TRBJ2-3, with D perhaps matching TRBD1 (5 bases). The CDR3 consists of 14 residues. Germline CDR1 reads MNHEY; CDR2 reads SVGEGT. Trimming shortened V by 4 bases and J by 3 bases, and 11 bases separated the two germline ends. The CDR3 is CASSLQGSTDTQYF. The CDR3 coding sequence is TGTGCCAGCAGTTTGCAGGGTTCGACAGATACGCAGTATTTT.

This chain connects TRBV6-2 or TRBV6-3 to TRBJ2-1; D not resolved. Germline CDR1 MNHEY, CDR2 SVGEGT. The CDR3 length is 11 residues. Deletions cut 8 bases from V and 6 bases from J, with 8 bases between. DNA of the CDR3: TGTGCCAGCGGCCGTTTCAATGAGCAGTTCTTC. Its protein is CASGRFNEQFF.

The CDR3 nucleotides are TGTGCCAGCAAATGGACAGACTCCTACGAGCAGTACTTC. It is translated as CASKWTDSYEQYF. The genes are TRBV2 and TRBJ2-7; possibly TRBD1 for D (6 bases). The CDR3 extends over 13 amino acids. V shed 7 bases and J shed 0 bases, with 10 bases lying between them. Germline V lookup: CDR1 SNHLY, CDR2 FYNNEI.

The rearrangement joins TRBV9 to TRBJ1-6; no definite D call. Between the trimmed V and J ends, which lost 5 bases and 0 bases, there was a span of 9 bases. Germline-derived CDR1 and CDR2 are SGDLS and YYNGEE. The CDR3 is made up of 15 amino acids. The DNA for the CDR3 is TGTGCCAGCAGTGGGTCTAGCTCCTATAATTCACCCCTCCACTTT. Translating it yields CASSGSSSYNSPLHF.

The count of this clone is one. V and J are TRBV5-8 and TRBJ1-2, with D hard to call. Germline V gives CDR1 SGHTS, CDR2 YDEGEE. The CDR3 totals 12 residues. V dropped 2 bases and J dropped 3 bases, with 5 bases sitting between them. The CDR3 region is CASSFADYGYTF. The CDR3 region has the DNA TGTGCCAGCAGCTTCGCGGACTATGGCTACACCTTC.

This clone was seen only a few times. DNA for the CDR3: TGTGCCAGCAGTGCCCGCGGGGGAACCACAGATACGCAGTATTTT. Protein sequence: CASSARGGTTDTQYF. The genes are TRBV2 and TRBJ2-3, with TRBD2 matching over 7 bases. The CDR3 runs to 15 residues. The J segment lost 2 bases and the V segment lost 4 bases, leaving 6 bases of the junction unmatched. Per germline, CDR1 SNHLY and CDR2 FYNNEI.

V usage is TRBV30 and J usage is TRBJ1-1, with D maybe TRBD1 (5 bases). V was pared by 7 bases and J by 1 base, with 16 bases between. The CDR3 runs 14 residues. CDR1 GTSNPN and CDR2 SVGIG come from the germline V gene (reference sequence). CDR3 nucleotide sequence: TGTGCCTTCCTACGGGGACCCTCGAACACTGAAGCTTTCTTT. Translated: CAFLRGPSNTEAFF.

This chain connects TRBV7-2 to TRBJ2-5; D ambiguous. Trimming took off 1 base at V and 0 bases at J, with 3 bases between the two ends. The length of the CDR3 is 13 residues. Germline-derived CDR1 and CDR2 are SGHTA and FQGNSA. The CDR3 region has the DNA TGTGCCAGCAGCTTAGTTCACCAAGAGACCCAGTACTTC. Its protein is CASSLVHQETQYF.

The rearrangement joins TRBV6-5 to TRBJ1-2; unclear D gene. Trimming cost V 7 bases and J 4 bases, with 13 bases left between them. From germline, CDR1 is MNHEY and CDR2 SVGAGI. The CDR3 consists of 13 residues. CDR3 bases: TGTGCCAGCACCCAGAGCAACATCTATGGCTACACCTTC. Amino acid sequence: CASTQSNIYGYTF.

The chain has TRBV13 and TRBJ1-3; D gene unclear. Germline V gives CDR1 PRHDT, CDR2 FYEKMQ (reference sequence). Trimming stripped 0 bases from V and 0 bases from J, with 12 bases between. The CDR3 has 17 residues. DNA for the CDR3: TGTGCCAGCAGCTTAGGGGGTATTCGTATCTCTGGAAACACCATATATTTT. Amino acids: CASSLGGIRISGNTIYF. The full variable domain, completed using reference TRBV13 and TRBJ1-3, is AAGVIQSPRHLIKEKRETATLKCYPIPRHDTVYWYQQGPGQDPQFLISFYEKMQSDKGSIPDRFSAQQFSDYHSELNMSSLELGDSALYFCASSLGGIRISGNTIYFGEGSWLTVV.

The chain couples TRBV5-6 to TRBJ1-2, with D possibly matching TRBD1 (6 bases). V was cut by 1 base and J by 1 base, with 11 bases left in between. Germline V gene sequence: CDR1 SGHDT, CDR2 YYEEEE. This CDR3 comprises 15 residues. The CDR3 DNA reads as TGTGCCAGCAGCTTGCGAGGACAGAGTAACTATGGCTACACCTTC. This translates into CASSLRGQSNYGYTF.

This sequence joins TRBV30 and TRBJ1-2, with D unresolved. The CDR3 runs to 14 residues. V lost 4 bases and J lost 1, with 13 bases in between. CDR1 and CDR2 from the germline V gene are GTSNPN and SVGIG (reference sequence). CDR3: CAWNRVRGNYGYTF. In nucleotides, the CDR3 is TGTGCCTGGAATAGGGTTCGGGGTAACTATGGCTACACCTTC.

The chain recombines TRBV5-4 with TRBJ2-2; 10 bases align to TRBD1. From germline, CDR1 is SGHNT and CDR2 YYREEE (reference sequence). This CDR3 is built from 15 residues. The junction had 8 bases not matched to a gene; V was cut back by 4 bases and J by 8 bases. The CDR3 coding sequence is TGTGCCAGCAGCCTGCCGGACAGGGGGGCGGGGGAGCTGTTTTTT. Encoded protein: CASSLPDRGAGELFF.

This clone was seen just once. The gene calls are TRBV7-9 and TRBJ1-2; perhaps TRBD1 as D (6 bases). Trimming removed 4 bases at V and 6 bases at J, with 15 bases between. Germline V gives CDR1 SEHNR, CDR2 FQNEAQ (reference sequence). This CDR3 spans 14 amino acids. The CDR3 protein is CASSSQQGADGYTF. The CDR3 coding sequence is TGTGCCAGCAGCTCTCAACAGGGAGCTGATGGCTACACCTTC.

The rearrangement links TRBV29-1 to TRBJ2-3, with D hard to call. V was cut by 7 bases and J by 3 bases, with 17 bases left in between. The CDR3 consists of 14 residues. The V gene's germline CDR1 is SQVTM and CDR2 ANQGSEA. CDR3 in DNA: TGCAGCGCGAGGCCTGGGCCACTTACAGATACGCAGTATTTT. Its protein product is CSARPGPLTDTQYF.

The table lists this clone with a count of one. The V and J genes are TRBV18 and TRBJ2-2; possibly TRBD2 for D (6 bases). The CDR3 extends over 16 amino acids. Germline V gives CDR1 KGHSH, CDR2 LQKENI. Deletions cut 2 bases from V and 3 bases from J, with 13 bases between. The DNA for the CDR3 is TGTGCCAGCTCACCAGGGGACTCAACTGACACCGGGGAGCTGTTTTTT. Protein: CASSPGDSTDTGELFF.

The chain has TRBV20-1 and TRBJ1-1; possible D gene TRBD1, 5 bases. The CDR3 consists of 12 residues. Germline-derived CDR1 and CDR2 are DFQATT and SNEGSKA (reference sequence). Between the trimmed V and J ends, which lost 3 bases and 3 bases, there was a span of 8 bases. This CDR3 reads CSASPGDTEAFF. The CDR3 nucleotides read TGCAGTGCTAGTCCGGGGGACACTGAAGCTTTCTTT.

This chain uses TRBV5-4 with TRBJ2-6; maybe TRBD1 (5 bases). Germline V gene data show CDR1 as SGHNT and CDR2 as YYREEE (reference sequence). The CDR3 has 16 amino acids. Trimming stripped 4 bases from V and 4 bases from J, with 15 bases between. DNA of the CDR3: TGTGCCAGCAGCGGACCGGCAGGGTCCGGGGCCAACGTCCTGACTTTC. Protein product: CASSGPAGSGANVLTF.

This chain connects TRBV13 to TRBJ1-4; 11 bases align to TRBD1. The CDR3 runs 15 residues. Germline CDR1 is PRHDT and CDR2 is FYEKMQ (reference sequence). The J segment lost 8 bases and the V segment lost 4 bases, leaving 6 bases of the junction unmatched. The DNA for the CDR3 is TGTGCCAGCAGCTCCAGGGACAGGGGGATCGAAAAACTGTTTTTT. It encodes CASSSRDRGIEKLFF.

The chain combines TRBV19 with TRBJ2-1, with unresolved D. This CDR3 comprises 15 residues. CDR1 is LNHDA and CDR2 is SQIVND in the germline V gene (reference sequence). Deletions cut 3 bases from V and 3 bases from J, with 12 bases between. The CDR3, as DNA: TGTGCCAGTAGTATGACCGGATGGTACTACAATGAGCAGTTCTTC. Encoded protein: CASSMTGWYYNEQFF. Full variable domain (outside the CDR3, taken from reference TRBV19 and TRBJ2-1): DGGITQSPKYLFRKEGQNVTLSCEQNLNHDAMYWYRQDPGQGLRLIYYSQIVNDFQKGDIAEGYSVSREKKESFPLTVTSAQKNPTAFYLCASSMTGWYYNEQFFGPGTRLTVL.

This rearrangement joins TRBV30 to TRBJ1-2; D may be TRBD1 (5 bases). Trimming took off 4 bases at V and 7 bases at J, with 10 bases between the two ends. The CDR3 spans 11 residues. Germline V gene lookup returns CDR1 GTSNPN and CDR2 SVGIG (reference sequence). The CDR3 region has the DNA TGTGCCTGGAATCGGGGACTTGGCTACACCTTC. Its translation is CAWNRGLGYTF.

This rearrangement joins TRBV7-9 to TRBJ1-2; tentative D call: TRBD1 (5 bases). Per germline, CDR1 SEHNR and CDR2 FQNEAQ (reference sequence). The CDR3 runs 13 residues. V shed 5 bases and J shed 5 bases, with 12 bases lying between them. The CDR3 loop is CASSLGLSYGYTF. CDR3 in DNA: TGTGCCAGCAGCCTGGGACTGAGTTATGGCTACACCTTC.

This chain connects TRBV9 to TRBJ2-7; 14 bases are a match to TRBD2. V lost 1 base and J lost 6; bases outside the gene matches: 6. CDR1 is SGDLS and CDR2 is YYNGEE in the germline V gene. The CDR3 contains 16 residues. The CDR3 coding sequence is TGTGCCAGCAGCGTAACCCGGACTAGCGGGGGGTTCGAGCAGTACTTC. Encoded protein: CASSVTRTSGGFEQYF.

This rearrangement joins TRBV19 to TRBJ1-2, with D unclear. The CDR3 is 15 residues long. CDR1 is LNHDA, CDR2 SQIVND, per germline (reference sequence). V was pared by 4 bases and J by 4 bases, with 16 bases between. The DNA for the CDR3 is TGTGCCAGTAGTAGAGGTAGGCGGCGGCCCTATGGCTACACCTTC. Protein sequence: CASSRGRRRPYGYTF.

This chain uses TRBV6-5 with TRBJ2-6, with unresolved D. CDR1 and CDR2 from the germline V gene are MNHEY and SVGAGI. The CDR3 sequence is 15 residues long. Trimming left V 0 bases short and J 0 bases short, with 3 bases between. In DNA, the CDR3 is TGTGCCAGCAGTTACTCGGTCTCTGGGGCCAACGTCCTGACTTTC. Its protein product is CASSYSVSGANVLTF.

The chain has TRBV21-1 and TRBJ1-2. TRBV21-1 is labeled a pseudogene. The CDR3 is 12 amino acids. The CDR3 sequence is CASSTNWFGYTF. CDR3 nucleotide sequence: TGTGCCAGCAGCACCAACTGGTTTGGCTACACCTTC.

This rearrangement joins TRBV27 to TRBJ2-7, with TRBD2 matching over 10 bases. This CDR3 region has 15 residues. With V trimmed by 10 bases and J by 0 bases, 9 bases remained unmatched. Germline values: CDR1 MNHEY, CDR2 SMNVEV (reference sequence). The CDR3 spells CATAPGLAASYEQYF. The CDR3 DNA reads TGTGCCACCGCCCCCGGACTAGCGGCCTCCTACGAGCAGTACTTC.

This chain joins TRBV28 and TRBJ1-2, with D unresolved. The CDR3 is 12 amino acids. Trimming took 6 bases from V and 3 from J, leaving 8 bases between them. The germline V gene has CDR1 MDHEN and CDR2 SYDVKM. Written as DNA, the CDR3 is TGTGCCAGCAGGTGGGAGGACTATGGCTACACCTTC. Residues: CASRWEDYGYTF.

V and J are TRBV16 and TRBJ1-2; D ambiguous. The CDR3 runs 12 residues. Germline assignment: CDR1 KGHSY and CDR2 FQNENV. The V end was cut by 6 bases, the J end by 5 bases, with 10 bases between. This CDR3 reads CASSPVGYGYTF. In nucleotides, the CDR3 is TGTGCCAGCAGTCCGGTGGGTTATGGCTACACCTTC. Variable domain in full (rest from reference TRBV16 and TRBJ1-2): GEEVAQTPKHLVRGEGQKAKLYCAPIKGHSYVFWYQQVLKNEFKFLISFQNENVFDETGMPKERFSAKCLPNSPCSLEIQATKLEDSAVYFCASSPVGYGYTFGSGTRLTVV.